This T cell receptor beta chain was obtained from a study of spatial heterogeneity in lung cancer. The overall study: There were consistently more beta-chain sequences detected than alpha-chain sequences. Study-wide results and limits: Counts of expanded alpha and beta TCRs within tumors tracked the tumor nonsynonymous mutation count.

As for time point: sample taken at primary tumor resection. Every molecule of TCR cDNA had its own unique molecular identifier. MiXCR was run by TCRdb on the 5' RACE reads, yielding one entry per CDR3 protein. This sample has roughly 4,600 distinct CDR3 sequences; around 8% occur once, and the top ten carry approximately 31%. V shed 3 bases, J shed 5 bases, and the junction held 1 base outside the gene matches. The CDR3 length is 13 residues. Germline V gives CDR1 MDHEN, CDR2 SYDVKM. In this sample, this clonotype turned up many times. Its matching antigen is unknown. The TCR was taken from a male donor with early-stage non-small cell lung cancer. The V gene is TRBV28, the J gene TRBJ1-2, with 9 bases identical to TRBD1. Material: lung tumor tissue, obtained at surgery. CDR3 sequence: CASSLDRGYGYTF. The CDR3 DNA reads as TGTGCCAGCAGTTTGGACAGGGGTTATGGCTACACCTTC.